The entry below describes one TCR beta chain. Its target is not known. Measured with immunoSEQ multiplex PCR; TCRdb has only the in-frame clones, and not every one. The data show about 130,000 clones, roughly 94% seen once. This specimen comes from a study of T cell responses to AZD1222 COVID-19 vaccine. Findings and caveats of the study: Dominant at 160-218 and 743-854, vaccine-associated CD4 TCRs also spanned spike. Nearly half of spike-specific TCRs reportedly target unmutated variant regions. Only after the peak T cell response were repertoires sampled. White British people made up most donors, females outnumbered males, and clonal diversity was possibly underestimated.

J gave up 10 bases and V 6 bases, and 7 bases lay outside the gene matches. In germline, CDR1 is LNHDA, CDR2 SQIVND (reference sequence). This CDR3 region has 13 residues. Sequenced material: peripheral blood, taken on day 0 of AZD1222 vaccination. The chain joins TRBV19 to TRBJ2-1; 9 nucleotides match TRBD2. This clonotype was obtained from an adult in good health. This chain's CDR3 is CASRYSGRGEQFF. The CDR3 nucleotides read TGTGCCAGTAGATATAGCGGGAGAGGCGAGCAGTTCTTC. Together with reference TRBV19 and TRBJ2-1, the CDR3 gives the full variable domain: DGGITQSPKYLFRKEGQNVTLSCEQNLNHDAMYWYRQDPGQGLRLIYYSQIVNDFQKGDIAEGYSVSREKKESFPLTVTSAQKNPTAFYLCASRYSGRGEQFFGPGTRLTVL.